This T cell receptor (beta chain) appears in the sequencing data of a study of OX40 agonist ivuxolimab in advanced cancers. V was clipped by 6 bases and J by 1 base; unmatched bases: 5. The CDR3 covers 14 residues. Germline CDR1 ENHRY, CDR2 SYGVKD. Overall study findings and caveats: The authors did not determine the antigen specificity of the expanded peripheral T cells.

On this clone itself: The target antigen is unknown.

Measured with immunoSEQ multiplex PCR; TCRdb has only the in-frame clones, and not every one. The repertoire has about 51,000 clones, about 86% of them found once; the top ten carry around 2.8%. The sequencing used CD4+ or CD8+ T cells sorted from blood, collected in a trial of the OX40 agonist ivuxolimab. This clonotype originated in an adult with an advanced solid tumor such as melanoma, head and neck, liver or kidney cancer. This chain links TRBV10-3 with TRBJ1-2; TRBD1 matches at 7 bases. The CDR3 spells CAIRPTGRNYGYTF. The CDR3 DNA is TGTGCCATCAGGCCGACAGGGCGTAACTATGGCTACACCTTC.